A selection of T cell receptor beta chains follows, all from one sample in a study of control samples from healthy donors and cancer patients. Generated by immunoSEQ multiplex PCR, the TCRdb table keeps only in-frame clones and is missing some. The table includes 70,000 to 90,000 clones, about 90% detected once. The material sequenced was PBMCs. The receptors here all came from a woman aged 55-69 years with head and neck cancer. CDR3s leave out the opening cysteine and the closing phenylalanine or tryptophan. A D gene is named only where the DNA matches it firmly. The size field is filled for only some rows; it gives once, few, many or a size class.

>TRBV30|.|.
AWSVSWQGGIQPQH
>TRBV5-1|.|once
ASSLGDYTGELF
>TRBV29-1|.|.
SGDIYNEQF
>TRBV7-7|TRBD2|.
ASSLVILAGGSYNEQF
>TRBV5-6|TRBD1|.
ASSLVVADRSNYGYT
>TRBV7-8|TRBD2|.
ASSSPLSGSSYEQY
>TRBV28|TRBD1|.
ASRTTGGAELF
>TRBV29-1|TRBD2|.
SVNGLAGLYNEQF
>TRBV7-2|TRBD1|.
ASSLDGQGDTEAF
>TRBV5-1|.|.
ASSLDGMTNTDTQY
>TRBV5-5|TRBD1|.
ASSAADRGPYEQY
>TRBV25-1|.|few
ASSGDTEQY
>TRBV10-3|.|.
AISRNTGELF
>TRBV4-3|.|.
ASSQDRSGRGYT
>TRBV27|TRBD1|.
ASSLGGAIGFHEQY
>TRBV10-1|.|.
ASSESGTSEAF
>TRBV9|.|.
ASSVVKGIMNTEAF
>TRBV11-2|.|few
ASSAPGDNEQF
>TRBV18|TRBD2|.
ASSPGIAGGSRDTQY
>TRBV7-2|TRBD2|.
ASSLGFRGRYNEQF
>TRBV10-3|TRBD1|.
AISEQGDNTEAF
>TRBV25-1|.|.
ASSKLRETQY
>TRBV10-1|.|once
ASSENFGSKAF
>TRBV7-2|.|.
ASSFSDDGYT
>TRBV14|.|.
ASSPTSSGANVLT
>TRBV29-1|.|.
SVDTDTQY
>TRBV6-6|.|.
ASSRDQPQH
>TRBV19|TRBD2|once
ASSKGLAKLFQETQY
>TRBV5-4|TRBD2|.
ASSQLAGGNTGELF
>TRBV7-9|.|.
ASSLGEFSEQY
>TRBV18|TRBD1|.
ASSPIRDRATEAF
>TRBV19|TRBD2|.
ASSIGSPSGSRNEQF
>TRBV28|.|.
ASSLLSRGRGNTEAF
>TRBV2|.|.
ASRPPGGTEAF
>TRBV28|.|.
ATVLARGYNEQF
>TRBV28|.|.
ASSYSRGTRGELF
>TRBV18|TRBD1|.
ASSHGTDNSPLH
>TRBV4-1|TRBD2|.
ASSRLAELTYEQY
>TRBV2|.|.
ASRLVTGELF
>TRBV14|TRBD2|.
ASSQGLSGRAGSNEQF
>TRBV30|.|.
ASQDSGNTIY
>TRBV11-3|.|.
ASSLGLVRDEQF
>TRBV4-1|TRBD1|.
ASSQFETGANYGYT
>TRBV4-1|TRBD2|.
ASSQDDGTSPYEQY
>TRBV12-3/TRBV12-4|.|.
ASSTSGVYEQY
>TRBV7-2|.|once
ASSLGLGAGNIQY
>TRBV27|.|.
ASSLYRHGTDTQY
>TRBV7-9|TRBD2|once
ASSLVLARGVDTQY
>TRBV27|.|.
ASSTSSYNSPLH
>TRBV7-8|.|.
ASSPRRGNEKLF